This TCR beta chain was profiled in a study of spatial heterogeneity in lung cancer. Regarding time point: sample taken at primary tumor resection. No cells were sorted before sequencing. The whole RNA sequenced was extracted from tumor, nontumor lung or frozen PBMC. TCRdb re-called the 5' RACE reads through MiXCR, storing one row per CDR3 protein. The sample yields approximately 81,000 distinct CDR3 sequences, approximately 12% seen once. The sample here was PBMCs, taken at surgery. This receptor was taken from a male donor with early-stage non-small cell lung cancer.

CDR3 loop: CSARDSSNTRETQYF. As DNA, the CDR3 is TGCAGTGCTAGAGATTCCAGTAACACCCGGGAGACCCAGTACTTC. The chain recombines TRBV20-1 with TRBJ2-5, with D unresolved. Germline V lookup: CDR1 DFQATT, CDR2 SNEGSKA (reference sequence). The length of the CDR3 is 15 residues. With 0 bases removed from V and 5 bases from J, the gap between germline ends came to 16 bases.